These 32 T cell receptor beta chains were sequenced from one sample in a study of PD-1 blockade in classical Hodgkin lymphoma. Method: immunoSEQ multiplex PCR; TCRdb's copy keeps in-frame clones and lacks some. Seen here are tens of thousands of clones, roughly nine tenths observed once, and the top ten hold approximately 7%. The time point: cycle 4 day 1 (C4D1), after more than five weeks of nivolumab. Patients all relapsed after autologous stem cell transplantation, and there was variation in brentuximab vedotin exposure. Material: peripheral blood mononuclear cells (PBMCs), obtained before the fourth cycle of nivolumab. Every receptor here comes from a human donor with classical Hodgkin lymphoma.

The chain's CDR3 is CASSGLAGGTGELFF. CDR3 in DNA: TGTGCCAGCAGTGGCCTAGCGGGAGGCACCGGGGAGCTGTTTTTT. The V gene is TRBV6-5, the J gene TRBJ2-2, with 11 bases aligning to TRBD2. The CDR3 spans 15 residues. Trimming took 5 bases from V and 4 from J; bases not matched to a gene: 3. In germline, CDR1 is MNHEY, CDR2 SVGAGI.

This clone showed up just once. CDR3 coding DNA: TGTGCCAGCCTGGACAGTCCCTACGAGCAGTACTTC. It specifies CASLDSPYEQYF. V is TRBV2 and J is TRBJ2-7; D might be TRBD1 (6 bases). V lost 8 bases and J lost 2, with 10 bases in between. CDR1 and CDR2 from the germline V gene are SNHLY and FYNNEI. The CDR3 length is 12 residues.

The gene calls are TRBV19 and TRBJ2-5; 9 bases line up with TRBD1. With 5 bases clipped from V and 5 bases from J, the junction kept 9 bases outside the gene matches. CDR3 length: 15 amino acids. Germline V gene lookup returns CDR1 LNHDA and CDR2 SQIVND (reference sequence). The CDR3 DNA is TGTGCCAGTAGTCCCCTTGGGACAGGGTGGGAGACCCAGTACTTC. This sequence encodes CASSPLGTGWETQYF.

The J gene is TRBJ2-2, the V gene TRBV7-2; D is uncertain. The length of the CDR3 is 15 residues. V was pared by 7 bases and J by 1 base, with 13 bases between. Germline V gives CDR1 SGHTA, CDR2 FQGNSA. The CDR3: CASTRPSRNTGELFF. The CDR3 DNA is TGTGCCAGCACTAGGCCTTCTCGGAACACCGGGGAGCTGTTTTTT. Filled out from reference TRBV7-2 and TRBJ2-2, the complete variable domain reads GAGVSQSPSNKVTEKGKDVELRCDPISGHTALYWYRQSLGQGLEFLIYFQGNSAPDKSGLPSDRFSAERTGGSVSTLTIQRTQQEDSAVYLCASTRPSRNTGELFFGEGSRLTVL.

J is TRBJ2-2 and V is TRBV7-3; 8 nucleotides match TRBD1. Trimming took 4 bases from V and 5 from J; bases not matched to a gene: 6. Germline assignment: CDR1 SGHTA and CDR2 FQGTGA. The CDR3 extends over 15 amino acids. The CDR3 loop reads CASSSTGGITGELFF. CDR3 in DNA: TGTGCCAGCAGCTCTACAGGGGGGATTACCGGGGAGCTGTTTTTT.

The CDR3 DNA reads as TGCGCCAGCAGCTCGACCAGACAGGGGGCGGTTGAAGCTTTCTTT. This translates into CASSSTRQGAVEAFF. The chain uses TRBV5-1 and TRBJ1-1; the match to TRBD1 covers 10 bases. CDR1 and CDR2 from the germline V gene are SGHRS and YFSETQ. This CDR3 region has 15 residues. J lost 7 bases, V lost 3 bases, and 9 bases had no gene match.

A single count supports this clone. The rearrangement uses TRBV6-5 and TRBJ1-2; 7 bases are shared with TRBD1. The CDR3 has 13 amino acids. Looked up from germline, CDR1 is MNHEY and CDR2 is SVGAGI. Trimming cost V 6 bases and J 2 bases; bases outside gene matches: 3. CDR3 bases: TGTGCCAGCAGAAAGACAGGGAACTATGGCTACACCTTC. Encoded protein: CASRKTGNYGYTF.

The rearrangement joins TRBV9 to TRBJ2-2; no firm D call. Trimming shortened V by 0 bases and J by 0 bases, and 12 bases separated the two germline ends. Germline V gene data show CDR1 as SGDLS and CDR2 as YYNGEE. The CDR3 runs to 17 residues. CDR3 sequence: CASSVVMRISNTGELFF. CDR3 DNA: TGTGCCAGCAGCGTAGTCATGAGGATTTCGAACACCGGGGAGCTGTTTTTT.

V and J are TRBV6-5 and TRBJ1-2, with 8 bases identical to TRBD1. The CDR3 is 14 amino acids. J gave up 8 bases and V 0 bases, and 5 bases lay outside the gene matches. Germline V lookup: CDR1 MNHEY, CDR2 SVGAGI. The DNA for the CDR3 is TGTGCCAGCAGTTACTCCGGACAGGGAGGAGGCTACACCTTC. Translation: CASSYSGQGGGYTF.

This chain uses TRBV4-1 with TRBJ1-4; D is uncertain. CDR3 length: 13 amino acids. Germline assignment: CDR1 MGHRA and CDR2 YSYEKL. V lost 1 base to trimming and J lost 8 bases, with 8 bases between them. The chain's CDR3 is CASSQAYEEKLFF. The CDR3 DNA reads TGCGCCAGCAGCCAAGCATACGAGGAAAAACTGTTTTTT.

J is TRBJ1-5 and V is TRBV15, with unresolved D. V was trimmed by 0 bases and J by 9 bases, leaving 6 bases between them. Germline CDR1 is LNHNV and CDR2 is YYDKDF (reference sequence). This CDR3 has 12 amino acids. The CDR3 here is CATSREAGPQHF. CDR3 nucleotide sequence: TGTGCCACCAGCAGAGAGGCGGGGCCCCAGCATTTT.

V gene TRBV11-2 combines with J gene TRBJ2-7; 10 bases agree with TRBD2. The V segment lost 1 base and the J segment 1 base; nucleotides outside the gene matches: 10. This CDR3 region has 18 residues. CDR1 is SGHAT, CDR2 FQNNGV, per germline. In DNA form, the CDR3 reads TGTGCCAGCAGCTTAGCTCTAGCGGGAGCCATTCAATCCTACGAGCAGTACTTC. Residues: CASSLALAGAIQSYEQYF.

This clone was seen a handful of times. This rearrangement joins TRBV5-1 to TRBJ2-2, with TRBD2 matching over 9 bases. CDR1 SGHRS and CDR2 YFSETQ come from the germline V gene. This CDR3 region has 16 residues. V was pared by 1 base and J by 4 bases, with 5 bases of the junction left unmatched. Here the CDR3 DNA reads TGCGCCAGCAGCTTGTTGCTTAGCGGGAGCACCGGGGAGCTGTTTTTT. Amino acids: CASSLLLSGSTGELFF.

The chain combines TRBV7-9 with TRBJ2-5; possibly TRBD1 for D (5 bases). The CDR3 extends over 15 amino acids. Germline V gives CDR1 SEHNR, CDR2 FQNEAQ (reference sequence). V shed 1 base and J shed 0 bases, with 9 bases lying between them. CDR3 DNA sequence: TGTGCCAGCAGCTTAGGGCCAGGGTACCAAGAGACCCAGTACTTC. It yields the protein CASSLGPGYQETQYF.

The V call is TRBV4-2, the J call TRBJ2-3, with D tentatively TRBD2 (6 bases). The CDR3 consists of 14 residues. Trimming stripped 1 base from V and 1 base from J, with 6 bases between. The germline CDR1 and CDR2 sequences are LGHNA and YNFKEQ. The CDR3 is CASSQGGGTDTQYF. The DNA of the CDR3 is TGTGCCAGCAGCCAAGGCGGGGGCACAGATACGCAGTATTTT.

The chain recombines TRBV4-1 with TRBJ2-2; 9 bases map to TRBD1. Per the germline V gene, CDR1 is MGHRA and CDR2 is YSYEKL. V lost 1 base to trimming and J lost 5 bases; unmatched junction nucleotides: 5. CDR3 length: 16 amino acids. The CDR3 DNA sequence: TGCGCCAGCAGCCAAGTCGGGACAGGGCGGACCGGGGAGCTGTTTTTT. This gives the protein CASSQVGTGRTGELFF.

The V call is TRBV11-2, the J call TRBJ1-1, with a possible D match to TRBD1 (5 bases). Germline V gene lookup returns CDR1 SGHAT and CDR2 FQNNGV. The V and J ends lost 2 bases and 1 base respectively, with 8 bases between them. CDR3 length: 14 amino acids. Written as DNA, the CDR3 is TGTGCCAGCAGCTTAAGGGGAAGGAACACTGAAGCTTTCTTT. Translating gives CASSLRGRNTEAFF.

The V gene is TRBV2, the J gene TRBJ1-4; D is possibly TRBD1 (6 bases). This CDR3 contains 16 residues. V was clipped by 2 bases and J by 6 bases, with 16 bases between them. The germline V gene encodes CDR1 SNHLY and CDR2 FYNNEI. This CDR3 reads CASSETRDTLDEKLFF. CDR3 bases: TGTGCCAGCAGTGAAACGAGGGACACTCTGGATGAAAAACTGTTTTTT. Looking up the rest from reference TRBV2 and TRBJ1-4 gives the full variable domain: EPEVTQTPSHQVTQMGQEVILRCVPISNHLYFYWYRQILGQKVEFLVSFYNNEISEKSEIFDDQFSVERPDGSNFTLKIRSTKLEDSAMYFCASSETRDTLDEKLFFGSGTQLSVL.

This chain joins TRBV5-6 and TRBJ2-5; D is ambiguous. The length of the CDR3 is 12 residues. Germline loops: CDR1 SGHDT, CDR2 YYEEEE. Trimming took off 1 base at V and 7 bases at J, with 8 bases between the two ends. Here the CDR3 reads CASSLRAGTQYF. The CDR3 nucleotides read TGTGCCAGCAGCTTGCGAGCCGGGACCCAGTACTTC.

The chain uses TRBV7-9 and TRBJ2-5; 9 positions match TRBD1. V lost 5 bases to trimming and J lost 5 bases; unmatched junction nucleotides: 9. This CDR3 is built from 15 residues. Germline CDR1 reads SEHNR; CDR2 reads FQNEAQ (reference sequence). The DNA for the CDR3 is TGTGCCAGCAGCCCGGGACAGGGAGGCTTCGAGACCCAGTACTTC. It specifies CASSPGQGGFETQYF.

V is TRBV14 and J is TRBJ2-3; D is uncertain. The CDR3 extends over 16 amino acids. The ends were cut back, 0 bases at V and 3 bases at J, with 13 bases in the middle. The germline CDR1 and CDR2 sequences are SGHDN and FVKESK. The CDR3 protein is CASSQEPKVGTDTQYF. CDR3 nucleotides: TGTGCCAGCAGCCAAGAACCTAAAGTGGGGACAGATACGCAGTATTTT.

Comments on this clone: Other DNA sequences in the sample encode the same CDR3. The chain has TRBV4-1 and TRBJ1-1; TRBD1 might be the D (5 bases). Germline CDR1 reads MGHRA; CDR2 reads YSYEKL. V was shortened by 0 bases and J by 3 bases, with 11 bases between the two germline ends. The CDR3 has 15 amino acids. CDR3 loop: CASSQDEGAYTEAFF. In DNA form, the CDR3 reads TGCGCCAGCAGCCAAGACGAAGGGGCGTACACTGAAGCTTTCTTT.

The chain employs TRBV27 and TRBJ1-4; the D is unclear. V was pared by 4 bases and J by 0 bases, with 24 bases between. The germline gives CDR1 MNHEY, CDR2 SMNVEV (reference sequence). The CDR3 covers 20 residues. The CDR3 is CASSSKPPGNRVATNEKLFF. The CDR3 nucleotides read TGTGCCAGCAGTTCAAAACCCCCGGGGAACCGAGTTGCAACTAATGAAAAACTGTTTTTT.

The chain uses TRBV11-2 and TRBJ2-7, with a tentative D call TRBD1 (5 bases). This CDR3 region has 15 residues. Germline CDR1 reads SGHAT; CDR2 reads FQNNGV. V was trimmed by 1 base and J by 2 bases, leaving 12 bases between them. Written as DNA, the CDR3 is TGTGCCAGCAGCTTAGGCCAGGGTAGGGCCTACGAGCAGTACTTC. Its translation is CASSLGQGRAYEQYF. Together with reference TRBV11-2 and TRBJ2-7, the CDR3 gives the full variable domain: EAGVAQSPRYKIIEKRQSVAFWCNPISGHATLYWYQQILGQGPKLLIQFQNNGVVDDSQLPKDRFSAERLKGVDSTLKIQPAKLEDSAVYLCASSLGQGRAYEQYFGPGTRLTVT.

This chain links TRBV11-3 with TRBJ2-3; 15 positions match TRBD2. This CDR3 is built from 15 residues. V gave up 5 bases and J gave up 6 bases; unmatched junction bases: 3. Looked up from germline, CDR1 is SGHNT and CDR2 is YENEEA. CDR3 protein: CASSPGLAGGDTQYF. CDR3 in DNA: TGTGCCAGCAGCCCCGGACTAGCGGGAGGGGATACGCAGTATTTT. The full variable domain, completed using reference TRBV11-3 and TRBJ2-3, is EAGVVQSPRYKIIEKKQPVAFWCNPISGHNTLYWYLQNLGQGPELLIRYENEEAVDDSQLPKDRFSAERLKGVDSTLKIQPAELGDSAVYLCASSPGLAGGDTQYFGPGTRLTVL.

The chain combines TRBV15 with TRBJ1-1; D is unclear. V was cut by 2 bases and J by 5 bases, with 12 bases left in between. Germline lookup yields CDR1 LNHNV and CDR2 YYDKDF (reference sequence). This CDR3 contains 14 residues. The CDR3 DNA reads TGTGCCACCAGCAGAATACGGTTCGAAACTGAAGCTTTCTTT. Residues: CATSRIRFETEAFF.

The chain combines TRBV10-3 with TRBJ1-2; D is unresolved. Trimming took 0 bases from V and 4 from J, leaving 6 bases between them. This CDR3 has 13 amino acids. CDR1 and CDR2 from the germline V gene are ENHRY and SYGVKD. CDR3 protein: CAISESGRYGYTF. DNA for the CDR3: TGTGCCATCAGTGAGTCGGGCCGCTATGGCTACACCTTC.

The rearrangement joins TRBV9 to TRBJ2-2; perhaps TRBD1 as D (6 bases). The CDR3 sequence is 15 residues long. Trimming stripped 2 bases from V and 2 bases from J, with 10 bases between. CDR1 and CDR2 (germline): SGDLS, YYNGEE. In DNA, the CDR3 is TGTGCCAGCAGCGTCACAGGGCGAAACACCGGGGAGCTGTTTTTT. It yields the protein CASSVTGRNTGELFF.

This chain joins TRBV27 and TRBJ2-7; a possible D gene is TRBD1 (5 bases). The CDR3 sequence is 14 residues long. V dropped 6 bases and J dropped 0 bases, with 12 bases sitting between them. The germline gives CDR1 MNHEY, CDR2 SMNVEV (reference sequence). This chain's CDR3 is CASSPLDSSYEQYF. DNA of the CDR3: TGTGCCAGCAGCCCCCTAGACAGCTCCTACGAGCAGTACTTC.

This sequence joins TRBV7-3 and TRBJ2-5, with D perhaps assigned TRBD1 or TRBD2 (5 bases each). The CDR3 has 16 residues. Germline CDR1 reads SGHTA; CDR2 reads FQGTGA. With 1 base removed from V and 1 base from J, the gap between germline ends came to 13 bases. CDR3 in amino acids: CASSLKGWSGQETQYF. Here the CDR3 DNA reads TGTGCCAGCAGCTTAAAGGGGTGGAGCGGCCAAGAGACCCAGTACTTC. The complete variable domain, with remaining parts taken from reference TRBV7-3 and TRBJ2-5, reads GAGVSQTPSNKVTEKGKYVELRCDPISGHTALYWYRQSLGQGPEFLIYFQGTGAADDSGLPNDRFFAVRPEGSVSTLKIQRTERGDSAVYLCASSLKGWSGQETQYFGPGTRLLVL.

Only a few counts were recorded for this clone. This chain joins TRBV7-8 and TRBJ2-3; D gene unclear. This CDR3 has 15 residues. The V gene's germline CDR1 is SGHVS and CDR2 FQNEAQ. Trimming left V 1 base short and J 1 base short, with 9 bases between. CDR3 protein: CASSLVAARTDTQYF. CDR3 DNA sequence: TGTGCCAGCAGCTTAGTAGCAGCGCGCACAGATACGCAGTATTTT. Filled out from reference TRBV7-8 and TRBJ2-3, the complete variable domain reads GAGVSQSPRYKVAKRGQDVALRCDPISGHVSLFWYQQALGQGPEFLTYFQNEAQLDKSGLPSDRFFAERPEGSVSTLKIQRTQQEDSAVYLCASSLVAARTDTQYFGPGTRLTVL.

The chain employs TRBV7-3 and TRBJ2-1, with unresolved D. This CDR3 region has 16 residues. The V gene lost 2 bases and the J gene lost 1 base, with 12 bases spanning the gap. CDR1 and CDR2 (germline): SGHTA, FQGTGA. For the CDR3, the DNA is TGTGCCAGCAGCTTAGCTACGGACCCGTCCTACAATGAGCAGTTCTTC. This translates into CASSLATDPSYNEQFF.